The present TCR beta chain was sequenced within a study of CD8 T cells in ankylosing spondylitis (dated by TCRdb to about 2017). Describing the broader study: The study set out to find disease-linked TCR variants by profiling T cell receptor beta repertoires in ankylosing spondylitis patients and healthy donors. The full study cohort comprised roughly 24 ankylosing spondylitis patients and about a hundred healthy donors. Samples of peripheral blood were taken, and for ankylosing spondylitis patients, synovial fluid was collected as well.

This clonotype appeared many times. Its antigen is currently not known. The record has no base qualities; no much larger clone is one base away. The sample was run on an Illumina HiSeq 2500. Quantitative 5'-RACE with molecular barcodes was used to prepare TCR beta libraries. Per the source publication's procedure: To identify disease-linked TCR variants, a new computational method was used, one built on a probabilistic model of VDJ rearrangement. The public sequencing data were trimmed at Q25 with fastp and processed into clonotypes with MiXCR by TCRdb, which kept only in-frame beta chains. Each CDR3 protein gets just one entry, which takes the most common genes and DNA from the rows behind it. The V and J calls shown here were made by TCRdb, not taken from the authors' results. The sample yields fewer than 250,000 distinct CDR3 sequences; 15% to 20% were counted once. Clones ranked in the top ten supply roughly 42% of the sample.

CDR3 length: 14 amino acids, cysteine to phenylalanine. Solely the CDR3 DNA is kept, with 42 bases framed from the first base. The germline V gene (reference sequence) supplies CDR1 SEHNR and CDR2 FQNEAQ. V and J lose 3 bases and 5 bases, and a span of 11 bases separates them. Beyond this particular receptor, the publication reports: A TCR beta motif of about 8 highly homologous amino acid variants appeared characteristic of blood from ankylosing spondylitis patients. Significant enrichment of the disease-linked clones was reported in matched synovial fluid samples from ankylosing spondylitis patients. Some TCR beta motif variants had previously been reported in synovial fluid and blood of reactive arthritis patients, which suggested common disease-initiation mechanisms. In peripheral blood, the disease-linked clones were found at relatively low frequencies and had a CD8+ phenotype.

Recombination joined TRBV7-9 with TRBJ2-1, with no confidently assigned D gene. The material sequenced was blood, either unsorted or a sorted T cell fraction (not recorded which). The clonotype was recovered from a male donor with ankylosing spondylitis. The DNA sequence is given as TGTGCCAGCAGCTTGGATGGCGGACACAATGAGCAGTTCTTC. Its protein reads: CASSLDGGHNEQFF.